The clone carrying this T cell receptor (beta chain) has more than one count but fewer than ten. The data were obtained in a study of blood T cell repertoires in COVID-19. On the study more broadly: Samples came from the United States, Italy and Spain, spanning acute and convalescent COVID-19. Sample material is recorded as cDNA or gDNA derived from T cells, B-cell-depleted T cells, or PBMCs.

In the original analysis: The authors estimated nucleated cell counts from reference gene primer amplification. The data were produced by immunoSEQ multiplex PCR, yet TCRdb's version contains in-frame clones alone and is incomplete. V, J and clone size are those of that table, while D and trimming were read from the DNA. The sample lists 20,000 to 25,000 clones; roughly 84% were seen once. The CDR3 loop spans 14 amino acids. Trimming removed 0 bases from V and 4 bases from J, with 9 bases in between. Germline CDR1 reads LGHNA; CDR2 reads YSLEER. Sequenced material: peripheral blood. This TCR was sampled from a man aged 40-49 years with acute or convalescent COVID-19. The chain carries TRBV4-3 and TRBJ1-1, with D possibly TRBD1 on 5 matching bases. CDR3 nucleotides: TGCGCCAGCAGCCAAGACAGGGCTCGCACTGAAGCTTTCTTT. Translating gives CASSQDRARTEAFF.